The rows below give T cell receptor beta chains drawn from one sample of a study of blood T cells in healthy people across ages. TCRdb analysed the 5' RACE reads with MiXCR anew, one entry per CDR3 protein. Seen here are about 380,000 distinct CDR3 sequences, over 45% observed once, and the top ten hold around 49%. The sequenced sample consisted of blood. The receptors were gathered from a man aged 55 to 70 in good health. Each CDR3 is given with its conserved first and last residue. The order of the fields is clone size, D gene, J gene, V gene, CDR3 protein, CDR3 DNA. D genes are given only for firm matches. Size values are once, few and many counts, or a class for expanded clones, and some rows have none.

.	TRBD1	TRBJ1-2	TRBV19	CASSIRTGRSDYGYTF	TGTGCCAGTAGTATTAGGACAGGGAGGTCGGACTATGGCTACACCTTC
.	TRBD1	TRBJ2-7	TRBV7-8	CASSWGQGYAEQYF	TGTGCCAGCAGCTGGGGACAGGGGTATGCCGAGCAGTACTTC
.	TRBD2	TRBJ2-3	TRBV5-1	CASSWPSGSGTDTQYF	TGCGCCAGCAGCTGGCCTAGCGGGTCGGGCACAGATACGCAGTATTTT
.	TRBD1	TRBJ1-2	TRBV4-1	CASSQDRWDREYGYTF	TGCGCCAGCAGCCAAGACCGGTGGGACAGAGAATATGGCTACACCTTC
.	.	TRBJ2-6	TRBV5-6	CASSLKLTGANVLTF	TGTGCCAGCAGCTTGAAACTAACTGGGGCCAACGTCCTGACTTTC
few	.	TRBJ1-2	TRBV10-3	CAITAGGNGYTF	TGTGCCATCACCGCAGGAGGAAATGGCTACACCTTC
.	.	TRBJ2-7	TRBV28	CASTVAALGGYEQYF	TGTGCCAGCACCGTCGCGGCGCTAGGAGGCTACGAGCAGTACTTC
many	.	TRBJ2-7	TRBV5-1	CASSLEGLSYEQYF	TGCGCCAGCAGCTTGGAAGGCCTATCCTACGAGCAGTACTTC
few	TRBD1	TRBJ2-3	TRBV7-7	CASSPGQGTQYF	TGTGCTAGCAGTCCGGGACAGGGCACGCAGTATTTT
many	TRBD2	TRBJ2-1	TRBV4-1	CASSHPGLAGGHSYNEQFF	TGCGCCAGCAGCCATCCGGGACTAGCGGGAGGCCACTCCTACAATGAGCAGTTCTTC
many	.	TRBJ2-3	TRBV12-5	CASGLPPTQYF	TGTGCTAGTGGCTTACCGCCCACGCAGTATTTT
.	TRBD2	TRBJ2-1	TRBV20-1	CSASGLAGARRNEQFF	TGCAGTGCTAGCGGACTAGCGGGCGCCCGACGGAATGAGCAGTTCTTC